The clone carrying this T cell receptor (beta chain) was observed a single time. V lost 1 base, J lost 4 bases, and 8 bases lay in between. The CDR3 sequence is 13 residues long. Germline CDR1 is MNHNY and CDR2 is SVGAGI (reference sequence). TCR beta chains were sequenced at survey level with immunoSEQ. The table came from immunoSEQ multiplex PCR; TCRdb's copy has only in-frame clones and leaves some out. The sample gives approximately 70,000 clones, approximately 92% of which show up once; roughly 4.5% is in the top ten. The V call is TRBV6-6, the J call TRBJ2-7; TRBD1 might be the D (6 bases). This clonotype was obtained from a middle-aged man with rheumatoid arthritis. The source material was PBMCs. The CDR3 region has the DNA TGTGCCAGCAGTTACTACACAGGGTACGAGCAGTACTTC. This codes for CASSYYTGYEQYF.